This TCR beta chain is from a study of blood T cell repertoires in COVID-19. Clones were read by immunoSEQ multiplex PCR, and TCRdb kept only the in-frame ones, dropping some. The data hold about 31,000 clones, with roughly 90% observed a single time. This CDR3 is 15 amino acids long. Trimming cost V 5 bases and J 3 bases, with 13 bases left between them. Germline CDR1 reads SGHAT; CDR2 reads FQDESV (reference sequence). The rearrangement links TRBV11-1 to TRBJ1-4; D is unclear. The specimen was peripheral blood. The TCR originated in a woman aged 40 to 49 with active or convalescent COVID-19. Here the CDR3 DNA reads TGTGCCAGCAGCCCGCGTACAGCCTCTAATGAAAAACTGTTTTTT. Protein: CASSPRTASNEKLFF.